This entry describes one T cell receptor beta chain. The data were taken from a study of blood T cell repertoires in COVID-19. Original processing methods: Amplifying reference gene primers gave estimates of nucleated cell counts. Assay used: immunoSEQ multiplex PCR; TCRdb lists only in-frame clones, some missing. The V and J calls and clone size were taken over from that table, and D and trimming were inferred from the DNA. The profile shows about 230,000 clones, about 90% of them singletons. The germline CDR1 and CDR2 sequences are SNHLY and FYNNEI. This CDR3 has 13 amino acids. Trimming stripped 2 bases from V and 7 bases from J, with 9 bases between.

V gene TRBV2 combines with J gene TRBJ1-3; no firm D call. The sequence was obtained from a woman aged 18-29 years who had recovered from COVID-19. Sample: peripheral blood. This CDR3 reads CASSEIFMNTIYF. The CDR3 DNA reads as TGTGCCAGCAGTGAAATCTTTATGAACACCATATATTTT.